This TCR beta chain was sequenced for a study of early T cells in non-severe SARS-CoV-2 infection. Study details: From unsorted whole blood, bulk RNA was sequenced, and the chains remained unpaired.

Turning to this clonotype: Antigen specificity is unknown.

Germline V CDR1 and CDR2: MDHEN, SYDVKM. The CDR3 runs 17 residues. The J segment lost 3 bases and the V segment lost 5 bases, leaving 10 bases of the junction unmatched. The library protocol tagged individual cDNA molecules with unique molecular identifiers. TCRdb processed the 5' RACE reads anew with MiXCR; each CDR3 protein has one entry. The data show 60,000 to 75,000 distinct CDR3 sequences, with 10% to 15% seen just once and 5% to 6.5% held by the top ten. Overall study results and limits: VDJdb matching, biased toward anti-spike CD8 responses, missed private and CD4 specificities.

Sequencing was carried out using whole blood. V and J are TRBV28 and TRBJ2-1, with TRBD2 matching 10 bases. This sequence was found in an adult who was a healthcare worker with PCR-confirmed SARS-CoV-2 infection or an uninfected control (not recorded which). The DNA of the CDR3 is TGTGCCAGCAGTCTAGTCCCCCGGACTAGCGGCTACAATGAGCAGTTCTTC. This encodes CASSLVPRTSGYNEQFF.